The 5 T cell receptor beta chains listed next were all sequenced from one sample in a study of cytomegalovirus exposure and HLA in healthy donors. TCRdb's table, derived via immunoSEQ multiplex PCR, lists solely in-frame clones and lacks some. The sample lists about 110,000 clones, around 85% occurring once. What was sequenced was PBMCs. These receptors were collected from a woman aged 18 to 35 in good health and CMV-seronegative.

The chain is built from TRBV19 and TRBJ1-5; 8 bases are a match to TRBD1. Germline V CDR1 and CDR2: LNHDA, SQIVND (reference sequence). The CDR3 sequence is 15 residues long. V lost 6 bases, J lost 4 bases, and 8 bases stayed unmatched. In nucleotides, the CDR3 is TGTGCCAGTAGGACAGGGGACTTTGGTAATCAGCCCCAGCATTTT. Amino acids: CASRTGDFGNQPQHF.

This clone has more than one count but fewer than ten. This chain uses TRBV30 with TRBJ1-3, with D possibly matching TRBD1 (6 bases). V was trimmed by 5 bases and J by 2 bases, leaving 16 bases between them. In germline, CDR1 is GTSNPN, CDR2 SVGIG (reference sequence). The CDR3 has 15 amino acids. CDR3 DNA sequence: TGTGCCTGGTCAAGAGGGACACCCACTGGAAACACCATATATTTT. It yields the protein CAWSRGTPTGNTIYF.

The V gene is TRBV2, the J gene TRBJ1-4, with a tentative D call TRBD1 (5 bases). This CDR3 comprises 13 residues. The germline V and J ends were trimmed by 4 bases and 4 bases, with 7 bases remaining between them. Germline CDR1 is SNHLY and CDR2 is FYNNEI. The CDR3 nucleotides are TGTGCCAGCAGTGGGGACTATAATGAAAAACTGTTTTTT. It specifies CASSGDYNEKLFF.

The chain links TRBV6-5 to TRBJ1-2; no definite D call. There are 14 residues in the CDR3. V shed 7 bases and J shed 2 bases, with 14 bases lying between them. CDR1 and CDR2 (germline): MNHEY, SVGAGI. CDR3 sequence: CASTALGGNYGYTF. The CDR3 DNA is TGTGCCAGCACCGCTCTGGGCGGGAACTATGGCTACACCTTC.

The chain uses TRBV6-4 and TRBJ2-2, with D unclear. Germline V gene lookup returns CDR1 MRHNA and CDR2 SNTAGT. The length of the CDR3 is 14 residues. With 0 bases removed from V and 6 bases from J, the gap between germline ends came to 8 bases. The CDR3 spells CASSDSAQSGELFF. The CDR3 DNA follows: TGTGCCAGCAGTGACTCAGCACAGTCCGGGGAGCTGTTTTTT.